These T cell receptor beta chains were read from a single sample in a study of CD8 T cells in Susac syndrome. One entry per CDR3 protein, called by TCRdb with MiXCR from the immunoSEQ multiplex PCR reads. Of about 130,000 distinct CDR3 sequences listed, 90% to 95% were seen once; the top ten hold more than 0.095%. Sequenced: CD4+ T cells from PBMCs. All receptors derive from a human donor in good health. CDR3s include the opening cysteine and the closing phenylalanine or tryptophan. D genes are given only for firm matches. The listing skips clone size in some rows; elsewhere it reads once, few, many or a size class.

V	size	D	length	J	DNA	CDR3
TRBV11-2	NA	NA	14	TRBJ1-1	TGTGCCAGCAGCCTCCTGACAGGCTCGTCTGTAGCTTTCTTT	CASSLLTGSSVAFF
TRBV23-1	once	TRBD1	13	TRBJ1-2	TGCGCCAGCAATACCACCGGGACAGCCGGCTACACCTTC	CASNTTGTAGYTF
TRBV28	NA	TRBD1	11	TRBJ2-7	TGTGCCAGCGGACAGGTCTACGAGCAGTACTTC	CASGQVYEQYF
TRBV7-2	NA	NA	14	TRBJ1-1	TGTGCCAGCAGCACAAGGAGGGAGGGCACTGAAGCTTTCTTT	CASSTRREGTEAFF
TRBV7-2	NA	TRBD1	15	TRBJ2-7	TGTGCCAGCAGCTTTTACGGGACAGGCCGATACGAGCAGTACTTC	CASSFYGTGRYEQYF
TRBV19	NA	NA	14	TRBJ2-7	TGTGCCAGTAGTATTGAGGCGGGAATCGGGGAGCAGTACTTC	CASSIEAGIGEQYF
TRBV15	NA	TRBD1	15	TRBJ1-2	TGTGCCACCAGCAGAGACCCAGGGGGGGGACGGGGCTACACCTTC	CATSRDPGGGRGYTF
TRBV12-3/TRBV12-4	NA	NA	14	TRBJ1-5	TGTGCCAGCAGTTTAATGGGGATCGATCAGCCCCAGCATTTT	CASSLMGIDQPQHF
TRBV28	NA	TRBD1	14	TRBJ2-4	TGTGCCAGCAGTTTAATTACAGGGGGGAGCATTCAGTACTTC	CASSLITGGSIQYF
TRBV11-2	NA	NA	15	TRBJ2-7	TGTGCCAGCAGCTCACCGGGCCTCGTAGGGTACGAGCAGTACTTC	CASSSPGLVGYEQYF
TRBV7-9	NA	TRBD2	16	TRBJ2-1	TGTGCCAGCAGCTCGACTAGCGGGAAGTCCTACAATGAGCAGTTCTTC	CASSSTSGKSYNEQFF